The sequence of this T cell receptor (beta chain) was determined in a study of blood T cell repertoires in COVID-19. For the study at large: Sources were T cells, B-cell-depleted T cells, or PBMCs; the material itself was cDNA or gDNA.

The data were produced by immunoSEQ multiplex PCR, yet TCRdb's version contains in-frame clones alone and is incomplete. The sample consists of tens of thousands of clones, approximately 85% of them appearing once. The clonotype was recovered from a man between 60 and 70 years old with acute or convalescent COVID-19. Sequenced sample: peripheral blood.

The CDR3 region has the DNA TGTGCCAGCAGCTTAGTACAGAATCAGCCCCAGCATTTT. This codes for CASSLVQNQPQHF. The V and J genes are TRBV7-2 and TRBJ1-5; D uncertain. CDR1 SGHTA and CDR2 FQGNSA come from the germline V gene. There are 13 residues in the CDR3. V was shortened by 1 base and J by 4 bases, with 5 bases between the two germline ends.